The clone carrying this T cell receptor (beta chain) was counted many times. TCRdb keeps only in-frame clones here, not all; method: immunoSEQ multiplex PCR. Among about 130,000 clones, roughly 71% were seen once, and the ten largest hold roughly a fifth. These data originate in a study of blood T cell repertoires in COVID-19. Germline values: CDR1 MNHNS, CDR2 SASEGT. V shed 1 base and J shed 7 bases, with 11 bases lying between them. The CDR3 loop spans 14 amino acids. The chain uses TRBV6-1 and TRBJ1-5, with D perhaps matching TRBD1 (5 bases). The receptor was derived from a man older than 75 with acute or convalescent COVID-19. Input material: peripheral blood. Written as DNA, the CDR3 is TGTGCCAGCAGTGAAGTCTTGGGGGGACAGCCCCAGCATTTT. Translated: CASSEVLGGQPQHF.